A single sample gave rise to the 29 T cell receptor beta chains below, sequenced in a study of blood T cell repertoires in COVID-19. Here immunoSEQ multiplex PCR was the method, and the copy in TCRdb shows in-frame clones only, minus some. Among 150,000 to 200,000 clones listed, approximately 80% were seen once. Source material: peripheral blood. Source of these receptors: a woman between 65 and 79 years old with COVID-19, enrolled during active disease.

The rearrangement joins TRBV6-5 to TRBJ1-1, with D possibly being TRBD1 (6 bases). CDR1 is MNHEY and CDR2 is SVGAGI in the germline V gene. The CDR3 length is 12 residues. V was pared by 6 bases and J by 4 bases, with 9 bases between. This CDR3 reads CASRQGSTEAFF. The CDR3 region has the DNA TGTGCCAGCAGACAGGGTTCCACTGAAGCTTTCTTT.

The rearrangement links TRBV5-1 to TRBJ1-1; 7 nucleotides match TRBD1. The germline gives CDR1 SGHRS, CDR2 YFSETQ. The V gene end was trimmed by 4 bases and the J gene end by 5 bases; junction bases not matched to a gene: 11. The CDR3 loop spans 15 amino acids. The CDR3 DNA follows: TGCGCCAGCAGCGCCTCCTTAACAGGGGTAACTGAAGCTTTCTTT. Translating gives CASSASLTGVTEAFF.

The chain combines TRBV27 with TRBJ2-7; a weak D match, TRBD2 (5 bases). CDR1 is MNHEY and CDR2 is SMNVEV in the germline V gene (reference sequence). This CDR3 has 13 residues. Trimming took 3 bases from V and 5 from J, leaving 11 bases between them. CDR3 in amino acids: CASSLVGADEQYF. For the CDR3, the DNA is TGTGCCAGCAGTTTGGTAGGAGCGGACGAGCAGTACTTC.

This rearrangement joins TRBV5-1 to TRBJ2-7; 8 bases align to TRBD1. Germline CDR1 and CDR2: SGHRS and YFSETQ. J lost 5 bases, V lost 4 bases, and 8 bases had no gene match. The CDR3 loop spans 14 amino acids. CDR3 loop: CASSAGQGSHEQYF. The CDR3 region has the DNA TGCGCCAGCAGCGCTGGACAGGGATCCCACGAGCAGTACTTC.

The chain combines TRBV6-1 with TRBJ1-1, with 8 bases fitting TRBD1. Germline CDR1 is MNHNS and CDR2 is SASEGT. CDR3 length equals 14 residues. J was trimmed by 11 bases and V by 0 bases; bases with no gene match: 8. The CDR3 is CASSEAQGARGAFF. The CDR3 DNA reads TGTGCCAGCAGTGAAGCGCAGGGGGCGAGGGGGGCTTTCTTT.

The chain is built from TRBV6-5 and TRBJ2-7; TRBD1 matches at 7 bases. Germline lookup yields CDR1 MNHEY and CDR2 SVGAGI. Trimming at V came to 5 bases and at J to 3 bases, leaving 10 bases not matched to a gene. This CDR3 region has 15 residues. CDR3 DNA sequence: TGTGCCAGCAGTATCAGACAGGGCCCGTTCTACGAGCAGTACTTC. Translating it yields CASSIRQGPFYEQYF.

This clone turned up a few times. Other DNA sequences within the sample encode an identical CDR3. J is TRBJ1-1 and V is TRBV5-1; a possible D gene is TRBD1 (6 bases). Trimming stripped 4 bases from V and 1 base from J, with 8 bases between. This CDR3 region has 13 residues. Looked up from germline, CDR1 is SGHRS and CDR2 is YFSETQ. CDR3 amino acids: CASSVQGNTEAFF. Written as DNA, the CDR3 is TGCGCCAGCAGCGTACAGGGGAACACTGAAGCTTTCTTT.

The chain employs TRBV4-2 and TRBJ1-1, with D unclear. V gave up 0 bases and J gave up 3 bases, with 14 bases separating them. The CDR3 totals 16 residues. Germline loops: CDR1 LGHNA, CDR2 YNFKEQ. The CDR3 protein is CASSQEWFSADTEAFF. CDR3 coding DNA: TGTGCCAGCAGCCAAGAGTGGTTCAGCGCCGACACTGAAGCTTTCTTT.

The rearrangement uses TRBV9 and TRBJ2-3; TRBD2 is a possible D gene (5 bases). Germline V gives CDR1 SGDLS, CDR2 YYNGEE. There are 21 residues in the CDR3. V shed 0 bases and J shed 0 bases, with 26 bases lying between them. The CDR3 sequence: CASSVALGSGLASTSTDTQYF. Here the CDR3 DNA reads TGTGCCAGCAGCGTAGCCTTGGGTTCGGGATTGGCGTCTACCAGCACAGATACGCAGTATTTT.

This rearrangement joins TRBV2 to TRBJ2-7; no clear D. CDR1 SNHLY and CDR2 FYNNEI come from the germline V gene. There are 11 residues in the CDR3. Trimming stripped 5 bases from V and 4 bases from J, with 6 bases between. The CDR3 nucleotides read TGTGCCAGCAGTATCCATTACGAGCAGTACTTC. This encodes CASSIHYEQYF.

This sequence joins TRBV6-5 and TRBJ1-1; D possibly corresponds to TRBD1 (5 bases). The germline CDR1 and CDR2 sequences are MNHEY and SVGAGI. The CDR3 totals 12 residues. Trimming removed 6 bases at V and 11 bases at J, with 16 bases between. This CDR3 reads CASRSREGMAFF. In DNA, the CDR3 is TGTGCCAGCAGAAGCAGGGAAGGTATGGCTTTCTTT.

The chain uses TRBV28 and TRBJ1-5; D may be TRBD1 (5 bases). CDR3 length: 16 amino acids. Trimming stripped 3 bases from V and 2 bases from J, with 14 bases between. Per germline, CDR1 MDHEN and CDR2 SYDVKM. CDR3 bases: TGTGCCAGCAGTTTTTTTGGGGGGAGGGGCAATCAGCCCCAGCATTTT. It encodes CASSFFGGRGNQPQHF.

The chain has TRBV27 and TRBJ1-2; 7 nucleotides line up with TRBD1. V shed 6 bases and J 5 bases; nucleotides not matched to a gene: 15. This CDR3 region has 16 residues. The germline gives CDR1 MNHEY, CDR2 SMNVEV (reference sequence). The CDR3 DNA is TGTGCCAGCAGCCCCGGGACAGTGACTTTTGGGTATGGCTACACCTTC. Protein sequence: CASSPGTVTFGYGYTF.

This chain connects TRBV28 to TRBJ2-5; TRBD1 is a possible D gene (5 bases). This CDR3 spans 13 amino acids. Looked up from germline, CDR1 is MDHEN and CDR2 is SYDVKM. The germline V and J ends were trimmed by 4 bases and 2 bases, with 8 bases remaining between them. The CDR3 sequence is CASSYGAQETQYF. CDR3 nucleotides: TGTGCCAGCAGTTATGGGGCGCAAGAGACCCAGTACTTC.

This clone was picked up many times. The chain couples TRBV4-2 to TRBJ2-1; 11 nucleotides line up with TRBD2. This CDR3 has 16 amino acids. V lost 3 bases, J lost 5 bases, and 6 bases stayed unmatched. In germline, CDR1 is LGHNA, CDR2 YNFKEQ. CDR3 in amino acids: CASSQQLAGVDNEQFF. The CDR3 coding sequence is TGTGCCAGCAGCCAGCAACTAGCGGGGGTCGACAATGAGCAGTTCTTC.

V is TRBV2 and J is TRBJ1-5, with TRBD1 matching over 8 bases. V lost 3 bases, J lost 6 bases, and 10 bases stayed unmatched. The CDR3 is made up of 16 amino acids. CDR1 is SNHLY and CDR2 is FYNNEI in the germline V gene. CDR3 bases: TGTGCCAGCAGTGAGTCAGGACAGGGTATATTTCAGCCCCAGCATTTT. Its translation: CASSESGQGIFQPQHF. The variable domain in full, with the rest retrieved from reference TRBV2 and TRBJ1-5, is EPEVTQTPSHQVTQMGQEVILRCVPISNHLYFYWYRQILGQKVEFLVSFYNNEISEKSEIFDDQFSVERPDGSNFTLKIRSTKLEDSAMYFCASSESGQGIFQPQHFGDGTRLSIL.

The V and J genes are TRBV7-6 and TRBJ1-5, with 9 bases lining up with TRBD1. V was clipped by 6 bases and J by 7 bases; unmatched bases: 10. The germline V gene has CDR1 SGHVS and CDR2 FNYEAQ. The CDR3 spans 15 residues. CDR3 bases: TGTGCCAGCAGTCCCTTACAGGGGGCGAGGCAGCCCCAGCATTTT. It encodes CASSPLQGARQPQHF. Supplemented by reference TRBV7-6 and TRBJ1-5, the full variable domain reads GAGVSQSPRYKVTKRGQDVALRCDPISGHVSLYWYRQALGQGPEFLTYFNYEAQQDKSGLPNDRFSAERPEGSISTLTIQRTEQRDSAMYRCASSPLQGARQPQHFGDGTRLSIL.

The chain combines TRBV15 with TRBJ2-5; 7 positions agree with TRBD1. The trim removed 1 base at V and 5 bases at J, leaving 4 bases unmatched. CDR1 is LNHNV and CDR2 is YYDKDF in the germline V gene (reference sequence). The CDR3 runs 14 residues. CDR3: CATSRVIRGETQYF. The CDR3 DNA sequence: TGTGCCACCAGCAGAGTCATCAGGGGGGAGACCCAGTACTTC.

CDR3 DNA sequence: TGTGCCTGGAGTGATTTTCAGATCAATCAGCCCCAGCATTTT. This codes for CAWSDFQINQPQHF. V is TRBV30 and J is TRBJ1-5, with no clear D. This CDR3 is 14 amino acids long. Germline lookup yields CDR1 GTSNPN and CDR2 SVGIG (reference sequence). Trimming pared 1 base from V and 3 bases from J, leaving 10 bases between.

The genes are TRBV9 and TRBJ1-1, with D perhaps TRBD1 (5 bases). V lost 5 bases and J lost 0, with 17 bases in between. The CDR3 spans 16 residues. CDR1 is SGDLS and CDR2 is YYNGEE in the germline V gene. DNA for the CDR3: TGTGCCAGCAGACTGGGGGGATTGTTGATGAACACTGAAGCTTTCTTT. Protein product: CASRLGGLLMNTEAFF.

This clone was recorded only once. This chain joins TRBV19 and TRBJ1-2; no firm D call. The CDR3 is 15 residues long. Germline CDR1 is LNHDA and CDR2 is SQIVND (reference sequence). V lost 2 bases and J lost 4, with 14 bases in between. CDR3 coding DNA: TGTGCCAGTAGTATAAATCGGGATGAACCCTATGGCTACACCTTC. It specifies CASSINRDEPYGYTF.

The chain has TRBV18 and TRBJ1-2, with TRBD1 matching 7 bases. With V trimmed by 3 bases and J by 0 bases, 7 bases remained unmatched. In germline, CDR1 is KGHSH, CDR2 LQKENI. The length of the CDR3 is 16 residues. The CDR3 loop is CASSPLGTDSNYGYTF. CDR3 coding DNA: TGTGCCAGCTCACCTCTGGGGACAGATTCTAACTATGGCTACACCTTC. The complete variable domain, with remaining parts taken from reference TRBV18 and TRBJ1-2, reads NAGVMQNPRHLVRRRGQEARLRCSPMKGHSHVYWYRQLPEEGLKFMVYLQKENIIDESGMPKERFSAEFPKEGPSILRIQQVVRGDSAAYFCASSPLGTDSNYGYTFGSGTRLTVV.

This clone was recorded once. This chain uses TRBV6-2 or TRBV6-3 with TRBJ2-1, with a weak D call TRBD2 (5 bases). From germline, CDR1 is MNHEY and CDR2 SVGEGT. Trimming shortened V by 2 bases and J by 2 bases, and 19 bases separated the two germline ends. This CDR3 is built from 18 residues. The CDR3 DNA follows: TGTGCCAGCAGTTACGAGCGGAACCTCCCTTCCACCTACAATGAGCAGTTCTTC. It encodes CASSYERNLPSTYNEQFF.

This sequence joins TRBV5-6 and TRBJ2-4, with 8 bases fitting TRBD1. The CDR3 is 12 residues long. The V segment lost 4 bases and the J segment 10 bases; nucleotides outside the gene matches: 4. CDR1 SGHDT and CDR2 YYEEEE come from the germline V gene. The CDR3 DNA is TGTGCCAGCAGCGGGGACAGGAATATTCAGTACTTC. Its protein is CASSGDRNIQYF.

The gene calls are TRBV7-9 and TRBJ1-1; D not certain. Germline V gives CDR1 SEHNR, CDR2 FQNEAQ (reference sequence). CDR3 length: 10 amino acids. V lost 5 bases and J lost 7, with 5 bases in between. CDR3 region: CASSPSEAFF. The CDR3 bases are TGTGCCAGCAGCCCCAGTGAAGCTTTCTTT.

V usage is TRBV7-5 and J usage is TRBJ2-2; the table names TRBD2, a call not compared with the DNA. TRBV7-5 is an annotated pseudogene. The CDR3 extends over 16 amino acids. The CDR3 loop reads CARSLRRDVFTGELFF. The CDR3 DNA reads as TGTGCCAGAAGCTTAAGGCGGGACGTTTTCACCGGGGAGCTGTTTTTT.

The chain carries TRBV19 and TRBJ2-1, with 12 bases identical to TRBD2. CDR1 and CDR2 from the germline V gene are LNHDA and SQIVND (reference sequence). J lost 10 bases, V lost 6 bases, and 10 bases had no gene match. This CDR3 is 15 amino acids long. CDR3 in amino acids: CASRSGLAGRGEQFF. CDR3 in DNA: TGTGCCAGTAGATCGGGACTAGCGGGTAGAGGGGAGCAGTTCTTC.

In this sample, this clone turned up once. The genes are TRBV18 and TRBJ1-2; no clear D. V lost 3 bases and J lost 4, with 12 bases in between. The CDR3 has 14 amino acids. CDR1 and CDR2 from the germline V gene are KGHSH and LQKENI. CDR3 residues: CASSPGSGRYGYTF. CDR3 sequence (DNA): TGTGCCAGCTCACCCGGTAGCGGACGCTATGGCTACACCTTC.

This rearrangement joins TRBV5-5 to TRBJ1-4; D unclear. The CDR3 consists of 11 residues. Germline CDR1 and CDR2: SGHKS and YYEKEE (reference sequence). Trimming took 5 bases from V and 5 from J, leaving 4 bases between them. As DNA, the CDR3 is TGTGCCAGCAGTCTGAATGAAAAACTGTTTTTT. It codes for CASSLNEKLFF.